Listed below are T cell receptor beta chains from one sample, sequenced in a study of CD8 T cells in Susac syndrome. TCRdb ran MiXCR on the immunoSEQ multiplex PCR reads and lists one entry per CDR3 protein. The sample shows fewer than 350,000 distinct CDR3 sequences, approximately 85% of them seen only once. The sample was CD8+ T cells from PBMCs. The receptors originated from a human donor with multiple sclerosis. Both conserved end residues are part of each CDR3. D genes are given only for firm matches. Clone size is stated in some rows and not others, as once, few, many or a class when expanded.

D gene: -
clone size: -
V gene: TRBV6-1
J gene: TRBJ2-1
CDR3 DNA: TGTGCCAGCACCCCCAGTGGGGAAGGGGCGGGCTCCTACAATGAGCAGTTCTTC
CDR3 protein: CASTPSGEGAGSYNEQFF

D gene: -
clone size: -
V gene: TRBV21-1
J gene: TRBJ1-1
CDR3 DNA: TGTGCCAGCAGGGGACCGCGGGGTACTGAAGCTTTCTTT
CDR3 protein: CASRGPRGTEAFF

D gene: TRBD2
clone size: -
V gene: TRBV5-6
J gene: TRBJ2-1
CDR3 DNA: TGTGCCAGCAGCCTTCCTCCGGGACTAGTATGGCATGAGCAGTTCTTC
CDR3 protein: CASSLPPGLVWHEQFF

D gene: -
clone size: once
V gene: TRBV6-4
J gene: TRBJ2-3
CDR3 DNA: TGTGCCAGCAGTGACTCGGAAGCAGATACGCAGTATTTT
CDR3 protein: CASSDSEADTQYF

D gene: -
clone size: -
V gene: TRBV6-2/TRBV6-3
J gene: TRBJ2-3
CDR3 DNA: TGTGCCAGCAGTACTAAGACGGGTAGAGGAGATACGCAGTATTTT
CDR3 protein: CASSTKTGRGDTQYF

D gene: -
clone size: -
V gene: TRBV6-5
J gene: TRBJ2-1
CDR3 DNA: TGTGCCAGCAGTTCCGGACCGGAAATCGTCAATGAGCAGTTCTTC
CDR3 protein: CASSSGPEIVNEQFF

D gene: TRBD1
clone size: -
V gene: TRBV4-3
J gene: TRBJ2-7
CDR3 DNA: TGCGCCAGCAGCCGAGAAGACAGGGTTTCTTCACTATCCTACGAGCAGTACTTC
CDR3 protein: CASSREDRVSSLSYEQYF

D gene: -
clone size: once
V gene: TRBV28
J gene: TRBJ2-5
CDR3 DNA: TGTGCCAGCAGTTTAATACCTTTGCAAGAGACCCAGTACTTC
CDR3 protein: CASSLIPLQETQYF

D gene: -
clone size: -
V gene: TRBV10-2
J gene: TRBJ2-7
CDR3 DNA: TGCGCCAGCAGTGAAGAGACGGGAAGACTAGGCTACGAGCAGTACTTC
CDR3 protein: CASSEETGRLGYEQYF

D gene: -
clone size: few
V gene: TRBV6-5
J gene: TRBJ2-1
CDR3 DNA: TGTGCCAGCAGTTACAGGGGTCGAGCGGGTAATGAGCAGTTCTTC
CDR3 protein: CASSYRGRAGNEQFF

D gene: TRBD2
clone size: few
V gene: TRBV6-6
J gene: TRBJ2-1
CDR3 DNA: TGTGCCAGCAGTTTGGCGGGAGATGGAAATGAGCAGTTCTTC
CDR3 protein: CASSLAGDGNEQFF

D gene: TRBD2
clone size: -
V gene: TRBV7-8
J gene: TRBJ2-7
CDR3 DNA: TGTGCCAGCAGCTTGGGACCGGGACTAGCGGGCCACGAGCAGTACTTC
CDR3 protein: CASSLGPGLAGHEQYF